This T cell receptor (beta chain) was sequenced during a study of cytotoxic CD8 clonotypes in ibrutinib-treated CLL. Background on the study: Response specimens were obtained following a median treatment duration of approximately 12 months, with a range of 6 to 36.

Using immunoSEQ multiplex PCR, the repertoire was profiled, and TCRdb retains in-frame clones only, with some absent. The data contain around 300,000 clones, around four fifths of them singletons. With cryopreserved PBMCs as the source, roughly 1.8 micrograms of genomic DNA went to TCR beta libraries. Of note for this clone: Its specificity is unknown.

Findings and limits, study-wide: Clonality went up at ibrutinib response and then declined back toward baseline at progression. Public clonotypes showed up rarely, and on treatment they shrank or held steady.

The CDR3 consists of 15 residues. Trimming took 2 bases from V and 0 from J, leaving 9 bases between them. From germline, CDR1 is SGHDN and CDR2 FVKESK. The receptor was derived from a human donor with chronic lymphocytic leukemia. Source: PBMCs, taken before ibrutinib treatment. This chain joins TRBV14 and TRBJ2-3, with D hard to call. The CDR3 loop is CASSQIITSTDTQYF. The CDR3 DNA follows: TGTGCCAGCAGCCAAATTATCACTAGCACAGATACGCAGTATTTT.